One sample yielded the 22 T cell receptor beta chains listed below, sequenced in a study of shared clonotypes between healthy human individuals. The assay was immunoSEQ multiplex PCR, and TCRdb's table has in-frame clones only and misses some. The sample holds around 88,000 clones, 60% to 75% seen once. Material for sequencing was memory CD8+ T cells sorted from blood. The sample's subset: CD45RO+ cells pooled with CCR7-negative TemRA cells. The receptors derive from a young man in good health.

The chain is built from TRBV18 and TRBJ1-4; D gene ambiguous. This CDR3 comprises 15 residues. Trimming removed 2 bases from V and 7 bases from J, with 14 bases in between. Germline-derived CDR1 and CDR2 are KGHSH and LQKENI. The CDR3 nucleotides are TGTGCCAGCTCACCAAATCAGCCCGACGGTGAAAAACTGTTTTTT. It specifies CASSPNQPDGEKLFF.

The chain carries TRBV15 and TRBJ2-1; 11 bases agree with TRBD2. CDR3 length: 14 residues. The germline gives CDR1 LNHNV, CDR2 YYDKDF (reference sequence). V was clipped by 8 bases and J by 5 bases; unmatched bases: 5. The CDR3 here is CATLTSGANNEQFF. The CDR3 bases are TGTGCCACCCTGACTAGCGGGGCCAACAATGAGCAGTTCTTC.

J is TRBJ2-3 and V is TRBV15; TRBD2 matches at 9 bases. This CDR3 region has 16 residues. CDR1 and CDR2 from the germline V gene are LNHNV and YYDKDF (reference sequence). V lost 0 bases, J lost 4 bases, and 5 bases stayed unmatched. The CDR3 nucleotides are TGTGCCACCAGCAGAGAGGGGGCGGGAGGGGCAGATACGCAGTATTTT. This sequence encodes CATSREGAGGADTQYF.

The J gene is TRBJ2-3, the V gene TRBV7-8; TRBD1 is a possible D gene (6 bases). The CDR3 has 17 amino acids. Germline-derived CDR1 and CDR2 are SGHVS and FQNEAQ. The V and J ends lost 2 bases and 2 bases respectively, with 17 bases between them. CDR3 nucleotide sequence: TGTGCCAGCAGCTTATCAGGGGCCCGTGGGCACACAGATACGCAGTATTTT. It yields the protein CASSLSGARGHTDTQYF.

The chain is built from TRBV6-5 and TRBJ2-6; D perhaps matches TRBD1 (5 bases). Trimming shortened V by 2 bases and J by 0 bases, and 5 bases separated the two germline ends. The CDR3 consists of 15 residues. The V gene's germline CDR1 is MNHEY and CDR2 SVGAGI. CDR3 nucleotide sequence: TGTGCCAGCAGTTACAGGGGCTCTGGGGCCAACGTCCTGACTTTC. Translation: CASSYRGSGANVLTF.

The V and J genes are TRBV6-5 and TRBJ2-5; tentatively, D is TRBD1 (6 bases). V lost 8 bases and J 7 bases, leaving 14 bases between the germline ends. Germline-derived CDR1 and CDR2 are MNHEY and SVGAGI. CDR3 length: 12 residues. In DNA, the CDR3 is TGTGCCAGCGTGGAGGAAGGGGGGACCCAGTACTTC. Its translation: CASVEEGGTQYF.

Comments on this clone: The sample carries other DNA sequences with the same CDR3. The chain carries TRBV6-5 and TRBJ1-5; D call uncertain. The CDR3 is 13 amino acids. Per the germline V gene, CDR1 is MNHEY and CDR2 is SVGAGI. The V gene lost 0 bases and the J gene lost 6 bases, with 6 bases spanning the gap. The CDR3 is CASSYSSGQPQHF. DNA of the CDR3: TGTGCCAGCAGTTACTCTTCGGGTCAGCCCCAGCATTTT.

This rearrangement joins TRBV6-1 to TRBJ1-3, with D perhaps matching TRBD1 (5 bases). CDR3 length: 15 amino acids. V lost 3 bases and J 0 bases, leaving 9 bases between the germline ends. The germline gives CDR1 MNHNS, CDR2 SASEGT. The CDR3 DNA reads TGTGCCAGCAGTGAGAACAGGTTCTCTGGAAACACCATATATTTT. This codes for CASSENRFSGNTIYF.

The J gene is TRBJ2-1, the V gene TRBV27, with unresolved D. V lost 6 bases to trimming and J lost 9 bases, with 12 bases between them. Looked up from germline, CDR1 is MNHEY and CDR2 is SMNVEV (reference sequence). The CDR3 is made up of 12 amino acids. Here the CDR3 DNA reads TGTGCCAGCAGCCCCCCAGGCGGTGAGCAGTTCTTC. It translates to CASSPPGGEQFF.

For the CDR3, the DNA is TGTGCCAGCAGTCCTTGGACAGGGGGCGCAGAGACCCAGTACTTC. It translates to CASSPWTGGAETQYF. The rearrangement links TRBV27 to TRBJ2-5; the match to TRBD1 covers 11 bases. Germline V gene data show CDR1 as MNHEY and CDR2 as SMNVEV (reference sequence). The CDR3 extends over 15 amino acids. V lost 5 bases, J lost 4 bases, and 6 bases stayed unmatched.

This chain uses TRBV5-6 with TRBJ2-3; D call uncertain. With 2 bases removed from V and 8 bases from J, the gap between germline ends came to 6 bases. Germline loops: CDR1 SGHDT, CDR2 YYEEEE. CDR3 length: 11 residues. The CDR3 spells CASSFLGTQYF. CDR3 nucleotides: TGTGCCAGCAGCTTCTTGGGTACGCAGTATTTT.

This clone occurred a few times. This chain links TRBV19 with TRBJ1-5; 7 bases agree with TRBD1. V trimming: 5 bases; J trimming: 3 bases; junction bases outside the gene matches: 4. Germline V CDR1 and CDR2: LNHDA, SQIVND (reference sequence). This CDR3 is built from 14 residues. CDR3 nucleotide sequence: TGTGCCAGTAGTGCGACAGGGTCCAATCAGCCCCAGCATTTT. Its protein product is CASSATGSNQPQHF.

The rearrangement links TRBV28 to TRBJ2-3; TRBD2 is a possible D gene (5 bases). Germline values: CDR1 MDHEN, CDR2 SYDVKM. Trimming took 2 bases from V and 0 from J, leaving 9 bases between them. The CDR3 runs to 15 residues. The CDR3 loop reads CASSLKAASTDTQYF. DNA of the CDR3: TGTGCCAGCAGTTTAAAAGCGGCCAGCACAGATACGCAGTATTTT.

The V gene is TRBV25-1, the J gene TRBJ2-3, with D perhaps TRBD1 (6 bases). Germline V gene data show CDR1 as MGHDK and CDR2 as SYGVNS. This CDR3 spans 18 amino acids. V dropped 5 bases and J dropped 2 bases, with 23 bases sitting between them. The CDR3 region is CASSLGHSESGLTDTQYF. The CDR3 DNA reads as TGTGCCAGCAGTTTGGGACACTCGGAATCGGGTCTCACAGATACGCAGTATTTT.

The V and J genes are TRBV6-6 and TRBJ2-1; a weak D match, TRBD1 (6 bases). This CDR3 spans 12 amino acids. The ends were cut back, 9 bases at V and 7 bases at J, with 13 bases in the middle. CDR1 is MNHNY and CDR2 is SVGAGI in the germline V gene (reference sequence). The CDR3 DNA is TGTGCCAGTCAGAGGGACAAAAATGAGCAGTTCTTC. This codes for CASQRDKNEQFF.

This rearrangement joins TRBV28 to TRBJ2-3; 8 bases are shared with TRBD2. Germline assignment: CDR1 MDHEN and CDR2 SYDVKM. Unmatched junction bases numbered 6, after V lost 2 bases and J lost 2 bases. The CDR3 is 16 amino acids. The CDR3: CASSLLPGLVTDTQYF. In DNA, the CDR3 is TGTGCCAGCAGTTTACTCCCGGGACTAGTCACAGATACGCAGTATTTT. The complete variable domain, with remaining parts taken from reference TRBV28 and TRBJ2-3, reads DVKVTQSSRYLVKRTGEKVFLECVQDMDHENMFWYRQDPGLGLRLIYFSYDVKMKEKGDIPEGYSVSREKKERFSLILESASTNQTSMYLCASSLLPGLVTDTQYFGPGTRLTVL.

V usage is TRBV30 and J usage is TRBJ2-2, with a weak D call TRBD1 (5 bases). The V gene lost 4 bases and the J gene lost 3 bases, with 12 bases spanning the gap. This CDR3 is built from 14 residues. Per the germline V gene, CDR1 is GTSNPN and CDR2 is SVGIG (reference sequence). The DNA of the CDR3 is TGTGCCTGGAACCCTGACAGTTACACCGGGGAGCTGTTTTTT. It encodes CAWNPDSYTGELFF.

This clone is medium-sized (0.01 to 0.1%) by share. The V and J genes are TRBV28 and TRBJ2-7; 7 positions match TRBD1. This CDR3 has 18 residues. After removal of 6 bases from V and 0 bases from J, the junction contained 17 bases not matched to a gene. Per the germline V gene, CDR1 is MDHEN and CDR2 is SYDVKM. CDR3: CASRSMVIFWDSSYEQYF. The CDR3 region has the DNA TGTGCCAGCAGAAGCATGGTAATTTTTTGGGACAGCTCCTACGAGCAGTACTTC.

This clone was recorded many times. The chain couples TRBV7-6 to TRBJ1-1; 8 nucleotides agree with TRBD1. CDR3 length: 15 amino acids. Germline trimming cut 0 bases from V and 1 base from J; bases unmatched to any gene: 1. The V gene's germline CDR1 is SGHVS and CDR2 FNYEAQ. CDR3: CASSLAGTGNTEAFF. CDR3 DNA: TGTGCCAGCAGCTTAGCGGGGACAGGGAACACTGAAGCTTTCTTT. Together with reference TRBV7-6 and TRBJ1-1, the CDR3 gives the full variable domain: GAGVSQSPRYKVTKRGQDVALRCDPISGHVSLYWYRQALGQGPEFLTYFNYEAQQDKSGLPNDRFSAERPEGSISTLTIQRTEQRDSAMYRCASSLAGTGNTEAFFGQGTRLTVV.

The V gene is TRBV28, the J gene TRBJ1-2; D unresolved. This CDR3 has 13 residues. CDR1 is MDHEN and CDR2 is SYDVKM in the germline V gene. Trimming took 3 bases from V and 6 from J, leaving 11 bases between them. The CDR3 sequence: CASSFSVGHGYTF. The DNA of the CDR3 is TGTGCCAGCAGTTTTTCTGTCGGACATGGCTACACCTTC.

J is TRBJ2-1 and V is TRBV4-3; possible D gene TRBD2, 5 bases. Looked up from germline, CDR1 is LGHNA and CDR2 is YSLEER. The length of the CDR3 is 17 residues. Trimming stripped 0 bases from V and 0 bases from J, with 12 bases between. In DNA, the CDR3 is TGCGCCAGCAGCCAAGATGAGGGAGACCCCTCCTACAATGAGCAGTTCTTC. It specifies CASSQDEGDPSYNEQFF.

The V gene is TRBV10-1, the J gene TRBJ2-1, with 9 bases lining up with TRBD1. The V and J ends lost 5 bases and 4 bases, in that order; junction bases with no gene match: 6. This CDR3 spans 15 amino acids. Germline CDR1 is WNHNN and CDR2 is SYGVQD (reference sequence). DNA for the CDR3: TGCGCCAGCAGTCAACAGGGGGCAGGGTACAATGAGCAGTTCTTC. Its translation is CASSQQGAGYNEQFF.